These 8 T cell receptor beta chains originate from one sample sequenced in a study of shared clonotypes between healthy human individuals (TCRdb year 2020). Library preparation was by the immunoSEQ multiplex PCR assay. The table was pulled from immuneACCESS by TCRdb, which kept in-frame rearrangements only. Such tables lose some clones; where checked, under half of the loss comes from unresolved V genes, and the rest has no known cause. The sample table lists roughly 2,300,000 clones, around 90% of them with a count of one. The ten largest clonotypes hold 0.37% of the sample. The specimen sequenced was naive CD4+ T cells from PBMCs. The cell subset or site label here, explained by the study, means: CD45RA+ positively selected. The receptors stem from a man between 18 and 29 years old in good health. Some clones in this sample may be carry-over from other donors' samples.

The rearrangement uses TRBV2 and TRBJ2-7, with 10 bases matching TRBD2. V lost 5 bases, J lost 3 bases, and 10 bases stayed unmatched. Germline V gene lookup returns CDR1 SNHLY and CDR2 FYNNEI. The CDR3 is 16 residues long. CDR3 in DNA: TGTGCCAGCAGTTATAATAGCGGGAGGACGTACTACGAGCAGTACTTC. Its protein is CASSYNSGRTYYEQYF.

The V gene is TRBV2, the J gene TRBJ2-7; TRBD2 aligns across 8 bases. Trimming took 5 bases from V and 5 from J; bases not matched to a gene: 11. The CDR3 is made up of 15 amino acids. Germline V gene data show CDR1 as SNHLY and CDR2 as FYNNEI. This chain's CDR3 is CASSRSGSVSHEQYF. The CDR3 DNA follows: TGTGCCAGCAGTCGGAGCGGGAGCGTTTCCCACGAGCAGTACTTC. The full variable domain, rest sourced from reference TRBV2 and TRBJ2-7, is EPEVTQTPSHQVTQMGQEVILRCVPISNHLYFYWYRQILGQKVEFLVSFYNNEISEKSEIFDDQFSVERPDGSNFTLKIRSTKLEDSAMYFCASSRSGSVSHEQYFGPGTRLTVT.

CDR3 coding DNA: TGTGCCAGCAGCTCAGCAGGGACAGGCCTGGGCGGTGGCTACACCTTC. As protein: CASSSAGTGLGGGYTF. The chain couples TRBV7-9 to TRBJ1-2; 8 nucleotides match TRBD1. CDR1 SEHNR and CDR2 FQNEAQ come from the germline V gene (reference sequence). V gave up 4 bases and J gave up 7 bases; unmatched junction bases: 14. CDR3 length: 16 residues.

This clone came up a few times. The chain recombines TRBV5-4 with TRBJ1-2; D ambiguous. Germline V CDR1 and CDR2: SGHNT, YYREEE (reference sequence). The CDR3 runs to 12 residues. V was pared by 2 bases and J by 6 bases, with 8 bases between. DNA for the CDR3: TGTGCCAGCAGCTTCTTCGGGGATGGCTACACCTTC. Its protein is CASSFFGDGYTF. Using reference TRBV5-4 and TRBJ1-2 for the parts outside the CDR3, the full variable domain is ETGVTQSPTHLIKTRGQQVTLRCSSQSGHNTVSWYQQALGQGPQFIFQYYREEENGRGNFPPRFSGLQFPNYSSELNVNALELDDSALYLCASSFFGDGYTFGSGTRLTVV.

This clone is a singleton in its sample. The rearrangement uses TRBV7-2 and TRBJ2-7; D is unresolved. The germline CDR1 and CDR2 sequences are SGHTA and FQGNSA. This CDR3 has 14 residues. The V end was cut by 1 base, the J end by 3 bases, with 10 bases between. CDR3 in amino acids: CASSLGGVVYEQYF. The CDR3 nucleotides read TGTGCCAGCAGCTTAGGTGGCGTGGTCTACGAGCAGTACTTC.

The chain has TRBV10-1 and TRBJ1-1, with D perhaps matching TRBD1 (5 bases). Looked up from germline, CDR1 is WNHNN and CDR2 is SYGVQD (reference sequence). V gave up 0 bases and J gave up 5 bases, with 13 bases separating them. This CDR3 spans 15 amino acids. The CDR3 DNA sequence: TGCGCCAGCAGTGAGTCCGGGGACGGACGGACTGAAGCTTTCTTT. This gives the protein CASSESGDGRTEAFF.

V gene TRBV27 combines with J gene TRBJ1-6; a weak D match, TRBD1 (5 bases). Germline CDR1 MNHEY, CDR2 SMNVEV (reference sequence). Trimming took off 7 bases at V and 7 bases at J, with 14 bases between the two ends. The CDR3 sequence is 14 residues long. The CDR3 sequence: CASNPGTVNSPLHF. For the CDR3, the DNA is TGTGCCAGCAACCCCGGGACGGTGAATTCACCCCTCCACTTT.

The V and J genes are TRBV7-9 and TRBJ2-1; 7 nucleotides line up with TRBD2. Per the germline V gene, CDR1 is SEHNR and CDR2 is FQNEAQ (reference sequence). V gave up 5 bases and J gave up 7 bases; unmatched junction bases: 8. This CDR3 is built from 14 residues. CDR3 protein: CASSLSGYGNEQFF. CDR3 nucleotides: TGTGCCAGCAGCCTTAGCGGGTACGGGAATGAGCAGTTCTTC.